The entry that follows covers one T cell receptor (beta chain) sequence. This sample was included in a study of blood T cells in healthy people across ages. About the research overall: Per two T cells, template switching captured roughly one barcoded beta molecule.

Per germline, CDR1 MNHEY and CDR2 SVGAGI. There are 12 residues in the CDR3. A second PCR, run for roughly 7 to 12 cycles, used a sample-barcoded 5' primer plus a J-beta primer mix. A template-switch adaptor with 12 random nucleotides tagged each cDNA molecule. TCRdb re-called the 5' RACE reads through MiXCR, storing one row per CDR3 protein. Among about 1.4 million distinct CDR3 sequences listed, 55% to 75% were seen once. This TCR was recovered from a man aged 18-30 years in good health. The chain couples TRBV6-5 to TRBJ2-4; D perhaps matches TRBD1 (5 bases). The better agreement between TRBJ2-5 and the DNA end casts doubt on the J call. Sequenced: blood. The CDR3 region has the DNA TGTGCCACGACAGCTACCTGGGAGACCCAGTACTTC. Protein product: CATTATWETQYF.